These 7 T cell receptor beta chains were all obtained from the same sample, sequenced in a study of cytomegalovirus exposure and HLA in healthy donors. Primers: 60 Vbeta forward and 13 Jbeta reverse. This table comes from immunoSEQ multiplex PCR, and its TCRdb copy is limited to in-frame clones, with some not included. The data contain over 200,000 clones, approximately 82% of them singletons. Sequenced sample: PBMCs. Receptors originate from a male donor in good health and CMV-seronegative.

The rearrangement uses TRBV4-1 and TRBJ1-5; 10 bases match TRBD1. This CDR3 contains 15 residues. The J segment lost 5 bases and the V segment lost 6 bases, leaving 7 bases of the junction unmatched. Germline CDR1 and CDR2: MGHRA and YSYEKL. CDR3 in amino acids: CASSMIGQGDQPQHF. Written as DNA, the CDR3 is TGCGCCAGCAGTATGATCGGACAGGGGGATCAGCCCCAGCATTTT.

As DNA, the CDR3 is TGTGCCAGCAGCTTAGCGAGACAGGGCCACGAGCAGTACTTC. Translated: CASSLARQGHEQYF. The V and J genes are TRBV7-9 and TRBJ2-5; 7 bases line up with TRBD1. The better agreement between TRBJ2-7 and the DNA end casts doubt on the J call. Germline CDR1 SEHNR, CDR2 FQNEAQ (reference sequence). This CDR3 is built from 14 residues.

CDR3 DNA sequence: TGCGCCAGCAGCACCAGCAACAGGGGAAAACTGTTTTTT. Protein: CASSTSNRGKLFF. The chain recombines TRBV5-1 with TRBJ1-4, with TRBD1 matching 7 bases. The CDR3 length is 13 residues. The germline gives CDR1 SGHRS, CDR2 YFSETQ. Trimming removed 4 bases from V and 10 bases from J; junction bases left unmatched: 7. Based on the CDR3 plus reference TRBV5-1 and TRBJ1-4, the full variable domain is KAGVTQTPRYLIKTRGQQVTLSCSPISGHRSVSWYQQTPGQGLQFLFEYFSETQRNKGNFPGRFSGRQFSNSRSEMNVSTLELGDSALYLCASSTSNRGKLFFGSGTQLSVL.

The rearrangement uses TRBV2 and TRBJ2-1, with D possibly TRBD2 on 5 matching bases. The CDR3 length is 16 residues. Germline-derived CDR1 and CDR2 are SNHLY and FYNNEI. The V end was cut by 4 bases, the J end by 7 bases, with 20 bases between. Here the CDR3 DNA reads TGTGCCAGCAGTGCATCGGAGAGGGCCATTGAAAATGAGCAGTTCTTC. Protein product: CASSASERAIENEQFF.

This chain links TRBV14 with TRBJ1-4; no reliable D call. The germline V gene encodes CDR1 SGHDN and CDR2 FVKESK. The CDR3 runs 15 residues. V was clipped by 3 bases and J by 0 bases, with 8 bases between them. The chain's CDR3 is CASSHGVTTNEKLFF. In nucleotides, the CDR3 is TGTGCCAGCAGCCACGGGGTTACAACTAATGAAAAACTGTTTTTT.

V is TRBV7-3 and J is TRBJ2-5, with 11 bases identical to TRBD2. The V gene end was trimmed by 1 base and the J gene end by 5 bases; junction bases not matched to a gene: 12. The CDR3 is 18 amino acids. Germline CDR1 reads SGHTA; CDR2 reads FQGTGA. In DNA form, the CDR3 reads TGTGCCAGCAGCTTAAGACATACTAGCGGGAGAGGGTTGGAGACCCAGTACTTC. Encoded protein: CASSLRHTSGRGLETQYF.

The chain carries TRBV14 and TRBJ2-1, with TRBD1 matching 10 bases. CDR1 and CDR2 from the germline V gene are SGHDN and FVKESK. V lost 0 bases and J lost 7; bases outside the gene matches: 12. The CDR3 runs to 18 residues. CDR3: CASSQDYPGTGEGNEQFF. In DNA form, the CDR3 reads TGTGCCAGCAGCCAAGATTATCCCGGGACAGGGGAGGGTAATGAGCAGTTCTTC.